These 27 T cell receptor beta chains were sequenced from one sample in a study of shared clonotypes between healthy human individuals. Only in-frame clones appear in the TCRdb table, and some are missing; sequencing was by immunoSEQ multiplex PCR. This table has 950,000 to 1,300,000 clones, 75% appearing once. The sequencing sample was made of memory CD4+ T cells sorted from blood. Documented subset: CD45RA-negative fraction. The receptors were gathered from a young man in good health.

This clone was seen only a few times. This chain links TRBV2 with TRBJ1-4; tentative D call: TRBD1 (6 bases). CDR1 and CDR2 (germline): SNHLY, FYNNEI. V lost 8 bases, J lost 7 bases, and 14 bases lay in between. There are 13 residues in the CDR3. CDR3 loop: CASEGGSGEKLFF. The CDR3 DNA is TGTGCCAGCGAAGGGGGGTCGGGTGAAAAACTGTTTTTT.

The chain recombines TRBV4-1 with TRBJ1-2; 7 bases are shared with TRBD1. Germline assignment: CDR1 MGHRA and CDR2 YSYEKL. This CDR3 is built from 15 residues. The V and J ends lost 0 bases and 4 bases, in that order; junction bases with no gene match: 5. As DNA, the CDR3 is TGCGCCAGCAGCCAAGACAGGGGGATTATCTATGGCTACACCTTC. This gives the protein CASSQDRGIIYGYTF.

The chain is built from TRBV9 and TRBJ2-5, with 9 bases matching TRBD1. Losses at the gene ends were 3 bases for V and 1 base for J; bases not matched to a gene: 1. CDR1 and CDR2 from the germline V gene are SGDLS and YYNGEE. The CDR3 is 14 residues long. CDR3 amino acids: CASSEQGAQETQYF. The CDR3 nucleotides are TGTGCCAGCAGCGAACAGGGGGCCCAAGAGACCCAGTACTTC.

This clone was observed once. The V and J genes are TRBV4-3 and TRBJ1-5; D is unclear. Between the trimmed V and J ends, which lost 3 bases and 4 bases, there was a span of 7 bases. This CDR3 contains 13 residues. Per germline, CDR1 LGHNA and CDR2 YSLEER. The CDR3 coding sequence is TGCGCCAGCAGCCACGGAGAAAATCAGCCCCAGCATTTT. This sequence encodes CASSHGENQPQHF.

The chain employs TRBV6-1 and TRBJ2-4, with 8 bases lining up with TRBD1. Germline CDR1 reads MNHNS; CDR2 reads SASEGT. J lost 6 bases, V lost 6 bases, and 7 bases had no gene match. The CDR3 runs 14 residues. This CDR3 is CASSPGQGRNIQYF. CDR3 DNA: TGTGCCAGCAGCCCTGGACAGGGTAGAAACATTCAGTACTTC.

This clone was observed a single time. CDR3 protein: CASERMLNEQYF. DNA of the CDR3: TGTGCCAGCGAAAGGATGCTGAACGAGCAGTACTTC. This rearrangement joins TRBV7-9 to TRBJ2-7, with D unresolved. The CDR3 is made up of 12 amino acids. Trimming removed 8 bases from V and 5 bases from J, with 13 bases in between. CDR1 is SEHNR, CDR2 FQNEAQ, per germline (reference sequence).

In this sample, this clone turned up a few times. The CDR3 reads CASTTTTGPYEQYF. As DNA, the CDR3 is TGTGCCAGCACCACGACGACAGGGCCCTACGAGCAGTACTTC. This chain uses TRBV11-2 with TRBJ2-7; 7 bases align to TRBD1. Germline CDR1 is SGHAT and CDR2 is FQNNGV. This CDR3 spans 14 amino acids. The J segment lost 2 bases and the V segment lost 7 bases, leaving 8 bases of the junction unmatched.

This chain connects TRBV5-8 to TRBJ2-4; D is perhaps TRBD1 (5 bases). Trimming pared 5 bases from V and 7 bases from J, leaving 16 bases between. The CDR3 contains 14 residues. The germline CDR1 and CDR2 sequences are SGHTS and YDEGEE. As DNA, the CDR3 is TGTGCCAGCAGTTTAAATCTCAAGGGGAACATTCAGTACTTC. It codes for CASSLNLKGNIQYF.

A few counts support this clone. The chain links TRBV6-1 to TRBJ2-3; 12 nucleotides align to TRBD2. Germline CDR1 MNHNS, CDR2 SASEGT. The length of the CDR3 is 18 residues. The trim removed 2 bases at V and 3 bases at J, leaving 9 bases unmatched. The CDR3 DNA reads TGTGCCAGCAGTGAACCCGAAGGACTAGCGGGACATACAGATACGCAGTATTTT. Protein sequence: CASSEPEGLAGHTDTQYF.

The table lists this clone with a few counts. The chain links TRBV6-6 to TRBJ1-1; D is unresolved. The CDR3 loop spans 14 amino acids. V lost 7 bases and J 0 bases, leaving 12 bases between the germline ends. Germline V CDR1 and CDR2: MNHNY, SVGAGI (reference sequence). The CDR3 here is CASILSGVNTEAFF. The CDR3 coding sequence is TGTGCCAGCATCCTCAGTGGAGTGAACACTGAAGCTTTCTTT.

The genes are TRBV5-1 and TRBJ2-2; unclear D gene. The CDR3 length is 15 residues. Trimming left V 4 bases short and J 3 bases short, with 13 bases between. From germline, CDR1 is SGHRS and CDR2 YFSETQ. CDR3 loop: CASSVDPRDTGELFF. CDR3 DNA sequence: TGCGCCAGCAGCGTAGACCCACGGGACACCGGGGAGCTGTTTTTT.

Notes on this clone: The sample holds other DNA sequences that translate to the same CDR3. The rearrangement links TRBV18 to TRBJ2-2, with 15 nucleotides matching TRBD2. The CDR3 has 17 residues. V trimming: 0 bases; J trimming: 5 bases; junction bases outside the gene matches: 1. Germline V gene lookup returns CDR1 KGHSH and CDR2 LQKENI. CDR3 protein: CASSPPGLAGGTGELFF. The CDR3 DNA sequence: TGTGCCAGCTCACCACCGGGACTAGCGGGAGGTACCGGGGAGCTGTTTTTT.

J is TRBJ2-3 and V is TRBV5-5; unclear D gene. The germline gives CDR1 SGHKS, CDR2 YYEKEE (reference sequence). Trimming cost V 4 bases and J 9 bases, with 15 bases left between them. This CDR3 has 13 residues. This CDR3 reads CASSRSVVETQYF. The DNA for the CDR3 is TGTGCCAGCAGCCGTTCGGTGGTTGAGACGCAGTATTTT.

For this clone: The junction and the germline gene differ at one end; a read error may be behind it. Other DNA sequences in the sample encode the same CDR3. V gene TRBV29-1 combines with J gene TRBJ2-7, with no clear D. The CDR3 runs 12 residues. Germline V gene data show CDR1 as SQVTM and CDR2 as ANQGSEA. The CDR3 reads CSVEGQAYEQYF. The CDR3 DNA reads TGCAGCGTAGAAGGCCAAGCCTACGAGCAGTACTTC.

The chain employs TRBV30 and TRBJ2-3; the D is unclear. Trimming took off 4 bases at V and 5 bases at J, with 7 bases between the two ends. Germline CDR1 and CDR2: GTSNPN and SVGIG (reference sequence). The CDR3 extends over 11 amino acids. The CDR3 protein is CAWTVLDTQYF. The CDR3 DNA reads TGTGCCTGGACCGTTCTAGATACGCAGTATTTT.

The J gene is TRBJ1-1, the V gene TRBV19, with D hard to call. V gave up 3 bases and J gave up 3 bases, with 11 bases separating them. There are 14 residues in the CDR3. Germline CDR1 and CDR2: LNHDA and SQIVND (reference sequence). The CDR3 reads CASSIRYLDTEAFF. The CDR3 DNA follows: TGTGCCAGTAGTATCAGGTACCTAGACACTGAAGCTTTCTTT.

To note about this clone: Other DNA sequences of this sample code for an identical CDR3. V gene TRBV2 combines with J gene TRBJ2-1, with 16 positions matching TRBD2. V trimming: 6 bases; J trimming: 6 bases; junction bases outside the gene matches: 8. This CDR3 contains 17 residues. Germline V lookup: CDR1 SNHLY, CDR2 FYNNEI. The CDR3 bases are TGTGCCAGCAGCGTCCCGGGACTAGCGGGGGGGGTCAATGAGCAGTTCTTC. It encodes CASSVPGLAGGVNEQFF.

This chain links TRBV27 with TRBJ2-2, with 9 bases lining up with TRBD1. The CDR3 is 15 residues long. V was clipped by 5 bases and J by 1 base; unmatched bases: 2. Germline V lookup: CDR1 MNHEY, CDR2 SMNVEV (reference sequence). CDR3 sequence: CASSLGQGNTGELFF. The CDR3 DNA reads as TGTGCCAGCAGTCTGGGACAGGGGAACACCGGGGAGCTGTTTTTT.

The J gene is TRBJ2-1, the V gene TRBV10-3; no firm D call. Trimming cost V 5 bases and J 6 bases, with 5 bases left between them. The CDR3 is 11 residues long. In germline, CDR1 is ENHRY, CDR2 SYGVKD. CDR3 in amino acids: CAISSLNEQFF. CDR3 nucleotide sequence: TGTGCCATCAGTTCCCTCAATGAGCAGTTCTTC.

CDR3 nucleotides: TGTGCCAGCTCATGGAATAGCGGGAGCCAAGAGACCCAGTACTTC. Its protein is CASSWNSGSQETQYF. The V gene is TRBV18, the J gene TRBJ2-5; TRBD2 agrees at 9 bases. The CDR3 spans 15 residues. From germline, CDR1 is KGHSH and CDR2 LQKENI. V was pared by 5 bases and J by 1 base, with 5 bases of the junction left unmatched.

The chain couples TRBV7-9 to TRBJ2-3; maybe TRBD2 (6 bases). Germline V gives CDR1 SEHNR, CDR2 FQNEAQ (reference sequence). The CDR3 sequence is 18 residues long. V lost 7 bases and J 0 bases, leaving 23 bases between the germline ends. The CDR3 DNA reads TGTGCCAGCACCCCTCCGGACTACAAAGTGGAAAGCACAGATACGCAGTATTTT. This translates into CASTPPDYKVESTDTQYF.

The gene calls are TRBV27 and TRBJ1-3; D is possibly TRBD1 (6 bases). V shed 2 bases and J shed 10 bases, with 12 bases lying between them. Germline V gene lookup returns CDR1 MNHEY and CDR2 SMNVEV (reference sequence). The CDR3 sequence is 13 residues long. The CDR3: CASSLRGGRTIYF. The CDR3 DNA reads TGTGCCAGCAGTTTAAGGGGGGGAAGAACCATATATTTT.

This clone was seen more than once but under ten times. Within the sample, other DNA sequences also encode this same CDR3. This sequence joins TRBV5-1 and TRBJ2-7, with D possibly matching TRBD2 (6 bases). CDR3 length equals 15 residues. Germline V gene sequence: CDR1 SGHRS, CDR2 YFSETQ. V lost 0 bases and J 0 bases, leaving 10 bases between the germline ends. The CDR3, as DNA: TGCGCCAGCAGCTTGGGGCCCGGGAGCTCCTACGAGCAGTACTTC. Amino acid sequence: CASSLGPGSSYEQYF.

V is TRBV5-5 and J is TRBJ2-5; a weak D match, TRBD2 (6 bases). In germline, CDR1 is SGHKS, CDR2 YYEKEE (reference sequence). V lost 0 bases and J lost 5, with 14 bases in between. This CDR3 has 15 amino acids. CDR3: CASSLGGLGGETQYF. The CDR3 region has the DNA TGTGCCAGCAGCTTGGGGGGTCTCGGAGGGGAGACCCAGTACTTC.

V is TRBV28 and J is TRBJ1-5, with D possibly being TRBD1 (6 bases). Germline CDR1 is MDHEN and CDR2 is SYDVKM. The CDR3 loop spans 14 amino acids. The V and J ends lost 3 bases and 9 bases respectively, with 15 bases between them. CDR3 sequence (DNA): TGTGCCAGCAGTTTTCAGGGGAAGGGAGGGCCCCAGCATTTT. Its translation is CASSFQGKGGPQHF.

The V call is TRBV21-1, the J call TRBJ1-5. TRBV21-1 is tagged as a pseudogene. The CDR3 has 12 residues. CDR3 sequence reads: CASTIGNQPQHF. The CDR3 nucleotides are TGTGCCAGCACAATAGGGAATCAGCCCCAGCATTTT.

V and J are TRBV5-1 and TRBJ2-1, with D maybe TRBD2 (6 bases). Looked up from germline, CDR1 is SGHRS and CDR2 is YFSETQ. Trimming took 7 bases from V and 7 from J, leaving 21 bases between them. There are 15 residues in the CDR3. CDR3 sequence (DNA): TGCGCCAGCGGCCCTCTCGGGGGAGTGAGGAATGAGCAGTTCTTC. It translates to CASGPLGGVRNEQFF.